This T cell receptor beta chain is from a study of response to subunit inactivated influenza vaccine. Each CDR3 protein is one row after TCRdb ran MiXCR on the RT-PCR reads. The sample has about 780,000 distinct CDR3 sequences; around 20% are singletons. The junction had 11 bases not matched to a gene; V was cut back by 2 bases and J by 3 bases. The CDR3 consists of 17 residues. Per the germline V gene, CDR1 is DFQATT and CDR2 is SNEGSKA (reference sequence). General study findings and limits: A suggestion made by the authors is that each seasonal influenza vaccination recruits few new T cells.

This clonotype was seen many times. Its antigen is still unknown. This sequence was found in a man in his fifties or sixties who received an inactivated influenza vaccine. The rearrangement links TRBV20-1 to TRBJ2-1, with 9 bases fitting TRBD1. Sequencing was performed on PBMCs from blood, taken 4 to 6 days after vaccination. CDR3 sequence reads: CSARYLGQGGSYNEQFF. The DNA of the CDR3 is TGCAGTGCTAGATACCTGGGACAGGGAGGGAGCTACAATGAGCAGTTCTTC.